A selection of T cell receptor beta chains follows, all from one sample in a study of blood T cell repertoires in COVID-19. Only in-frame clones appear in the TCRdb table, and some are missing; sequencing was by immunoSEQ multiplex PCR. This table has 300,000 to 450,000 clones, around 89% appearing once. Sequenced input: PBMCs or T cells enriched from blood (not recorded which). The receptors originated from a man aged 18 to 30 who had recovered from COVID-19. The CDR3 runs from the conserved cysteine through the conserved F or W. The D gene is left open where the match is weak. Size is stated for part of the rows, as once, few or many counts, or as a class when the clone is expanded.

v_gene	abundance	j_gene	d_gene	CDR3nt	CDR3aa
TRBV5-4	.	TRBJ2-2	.	TGTGCCAGCAGCCCCCGGACCGGGGAGCTGTTTTTT	CASSPRTGELFF
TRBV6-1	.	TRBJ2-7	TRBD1	TGTGCCAGCAGTGAATGGATAACCGGACAGGGTCCCCACGAGCAGTACTTC	CASSEWITGQGPHEQYF
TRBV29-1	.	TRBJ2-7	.	TGCAGCGTTGAGTCGGCAGGTCAACAATCCTACTACGAGCAGTACTTC	CSVESAGQQSYYEQYF
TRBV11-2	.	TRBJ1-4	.	TGTGCCAGCAGCTTAAGCAGCGGGGAAAAACTGTTTTTT	CASSLSSGEKLFF
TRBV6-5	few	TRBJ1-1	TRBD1	TGTGCCAGCAGTCCCCGGACAGGGCAAGCTTTCTTT	CASSPRTGQAFF
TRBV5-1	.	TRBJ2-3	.	TGCGCCAGCAAAAGTGAACGGAGCACAGATACGCAGTATTTT	CASKSERSTDTQYF
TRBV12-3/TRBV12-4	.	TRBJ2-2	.	TGTGCCAGCAGACTAGTTACCGGGGAGCTGTTTTTT	CASRLVTGELFF
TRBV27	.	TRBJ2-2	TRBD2	TGTGCCAGCAGTCCGTGGGGCGGGAGAAACCAGGCCGGGGAGCTGTTTTTT	CASSPWGGRNQAGELFF
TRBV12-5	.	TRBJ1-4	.	TGTGCTAGTGGTTTGGTAATACAGGGCGAAACCGGAGAAAAACTGTTTTTT	CASGLVIQGETGEKLFF
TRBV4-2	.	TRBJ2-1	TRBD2	TGTGCCAGCAGCCAAGCGACTAGCGGGGGGGGGAACAATGAGCAGTTCTTC	CASSQATSGGGNNEQFF
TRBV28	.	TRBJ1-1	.	TGTGCCAGCAGTTTCAATCAGGGAAGAGGCACTGAAGCTTTCTTT	CASSFNQGRGTEAFF
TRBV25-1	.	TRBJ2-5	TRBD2	TGTGCCAGCAGCGAGCCTCGGGGGGGGCTGGAGACCCAGTACTTC	CASSEPRGGLETQYF
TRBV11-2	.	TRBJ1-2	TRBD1	TGTGCCAGCAGCCCCCTGGGACAGGGCTATGGCTACACCTTC	CASSPLGQGYGYTF
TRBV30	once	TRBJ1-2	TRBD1	TGTGCCTGGAGTGTACTTCCCCGGGACAGGTACTTC	CAWSVLPRDRYF
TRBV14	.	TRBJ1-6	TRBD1	TGTGCCAGCAGCCAAGGGACAGGGGGCAAGGGCTCACCCCTCCACTTT	CASSQGTGGKGSPLHF
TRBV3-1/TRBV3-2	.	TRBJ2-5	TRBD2	TGTGCCAGCAGCCAAGACCCCCTAGCGGCCGAAGAGACCCAGTACTTC	CASSQDPLAAEETQYF
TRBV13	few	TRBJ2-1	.	TGTGCCAGCAGCGAGGACAGCAATGAGCAGTTCTTC	CASSEDSNEQFF
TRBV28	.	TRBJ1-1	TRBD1	TGTGCCAGCAGTTTAGAGGGGGCATACACTGAAGCTTTCTTT	CASSLEGAYTEAFF
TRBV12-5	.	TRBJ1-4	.	TGTGCTAGTGGCCAGGGGAATTCAGCTAATGAAAAACTGTTTTTT	CASGQGNSANEKLFF
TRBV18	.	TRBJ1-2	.	TGTGCCAGCTCCCCCGACCGGGACAACATAAACTATGGCTACACCTTC	CASSPDRDNINYGYTF
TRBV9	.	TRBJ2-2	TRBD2	TGTGCCAGCAGCCCGACGCTCGCGGGGAGGGCCGGCACCGGGGAGCTGTTTTTT	CASSPTLAGRAGTGELFF
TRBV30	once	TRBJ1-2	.	TGTGCCTGGAGAGGGGGGGGCATGTATGGCTACACCTTC	CAWRGGGMYGYTF
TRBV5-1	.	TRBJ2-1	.	TGCGCCAGCAGTTGGGTGGGACACAACAATGAGCAGTTCTTC	CASSWVGHNNEQFF
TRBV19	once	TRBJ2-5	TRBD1	TGTGCCAGTAAGAGGACAGGGGGTCAGGAGACCCAGTACTTC	CASKRTGGQETQYF
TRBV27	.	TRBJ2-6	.	TGTGCCAGCAGTTTAATCCTTATGAGCTCTGGGGCCAACGTCCTGACTTTC	CASSLILMSSGANVLTF
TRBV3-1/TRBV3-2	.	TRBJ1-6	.	TGTGCCAGCAGCCAAGATGTCAGTTCACCCCTCCACTTT	CASSQDVSSPLHF
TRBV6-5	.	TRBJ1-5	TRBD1	TGTGCCAGTCGACAGGGTCGGCTGCCCCAGCATTTT	CASRQGRLPQHF
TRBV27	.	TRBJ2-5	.	TGTGCCAGCAGTGGCGAGAACCCTACTAAGACCCAGTACTTC	CASSGENPTKTQYF
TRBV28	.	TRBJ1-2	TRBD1	TGTGCCAGCAGTTCCCGGGGACAGTATGGCTACACCTTC	CASSSRGQYGYTF
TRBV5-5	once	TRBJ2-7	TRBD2	TGTGCCAGCAGCTTGACTAGCGGGACGAACTACGAGCAGTACTTC	CASSLTSGTNYEQYF
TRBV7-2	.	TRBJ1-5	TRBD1	TGTGCCAGCAGCTTATTTCCCAGGGGGGTGGATCAGCCCCAGCATTTT	CASSLFPRGVDQPQHF
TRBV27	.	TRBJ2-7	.	TGTGCCAGCAGTTTATGGGGGGGCAGCTACGAGCAGTACTTC	CASSLWGGSYEQYF
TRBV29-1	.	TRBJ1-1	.	TGCAGCGTTGACGGTTTGAACACTGAAGCTTTCTTT	CSVDGLNTEAFF
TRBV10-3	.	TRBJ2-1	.	TGTGCCATCAGAGACGAAGGGCCCAACGGGGGTGAGCAGTTCTTC	CAIRDEGPNGGEQFF
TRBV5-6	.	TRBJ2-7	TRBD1	TGTGCCAGCAGCCCGCTGAACAGGGGACAACCCTACGAGCAGTACTTC	CASSPLNRGQPYEQYF
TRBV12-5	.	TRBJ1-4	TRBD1	TGTGCTAGTGGTCCCCAGCGGCGACAGGGCAGTGAAAAACTGTTTTTT	CASGPQRRQGSEKLFF